These 29 T cell receptor beta chains originate from one sample sequenced in a study of T cells after yellow fever vaccination (dated 2019 in TCRdb). The treatment or condition label, as the study defines it: live attenuated yellow fever vaccine strain. The protocol used for the library was 5' RACE. These reads were obtained on an Illumina HiSeq 2500. TCRdb redid the processing of the public reads, applying fastp at Q25 and MiXCR, and retained in-frame beta chains. One record per CDR3 amino acid sequence lists the most common genes and DNA. This sample is represented by some 670,000 distinct CDR3 sequences; around 12% of them were singletons. Jointly, the top ten make up 15% of the sample. The starting material was PBMCs, obtained on the day of the yellow fever booster vaccination. These receptors all stem from a man aged 25-45 years who received the YFV17D yellow fever vaccine.

This clonotype was counted many times. This CDR3 is CATSSDTSGNTIYF. The CDR3 nucleotides read TGTGCCACCAGCAGTGACACCTCTGGAAACACCATATATTTT. V usage is TRBV15 and J usage is TRBJ1-3, with unresolved D. This CDR3 spans 14 amino acids. Trimming took off 3 bases at V and 0 bases at J, with 6 bases between the two ends. Germline CDR1 reads LNHNV; CDR2 reads YYDKDF (reference sequence).

The rearrangement joins TRBV6-5 to TRBJ1-5; perhaps TRBD1 as D (5 bases). The V end was cut by 9 bases, the J end by 11 bases, with 17 bases between. Germline CDR1 is MNHEY and CDR2 is SVGAGI. This CDR3 has 12 amino acids. CDR3 DNA: TGTGCCAGACCCTCCTCGCTAGGGGCCCAGCATTTT. Amino acids: CARPSSLGAQHF.

The chain links TRBV7-6 to TRBJ2-5, with a weak D call TRBD1 (6 bases). The CDR3 spans 15 residues. V was pared by 0 bases and J by 3 bases, with 11 bases between. CDR1 is SGHVS, CDR2 FNYEAQ, per germline. As DNA, the CDR3 is TGTGCCAGCAGCTTAGCTAGGACAGTCAAAGAGACCCAGTACTTC. Protein product: CASSLARTVKETQYF.

There are a few counts of this clonotype. V and J are TRBV6-1 and TRBJ2-5; D may be TRBD1 (5 bases). The CDR3 extends over 13 amino acids. The V end lost 5 bases, the J end lost 3 bases, and 10 bases lay between the germline ends. Per the germline V gene, CDR1 is MNHNS and CDR2 is SASEGT. The CDR3 is CASSRQRKETQYF. The CDR3 nucleotides are TGTGCCAGCAGTCGACAGAGGAAAGAGACCCAGTACTTC.

The rearrangement links TRBV11-2 to TRBJ1-1; D uncertain. V was pared by 5 bases and J by 4 bases, with 14 bases between. Germline V lookup: CDR1 SGHAT, CDR2 FQNNGV. The CDR3 consists of 14 residues. DNA for the CDR3: TGTGCCAGCAGCCGAGTTCAGGTTAGCACTGAAGCTTTCTTT. Protein sequence: CASSRVQVSTEAFF.

This chain connects TRBV19 to TRBJ2-1, with 8 bases matching TRBD2. The length of the CDR3 is 14 residues. Germline trimming cut 7 bases from V and 6 bases from J; bases unmatched to any gene: 8. Germline CDR1 is LNHDA and CDR2 is SQIVND (reference sequence). The CDR3 region has the DNA TGTGCCAGTACCCAGGGGACTAGGGGCAATGAGCAGTTCTTC. It yields the protein CASTQGTRGNEQFF.

V is TRBV23-1 and J is TRBJ2-2, with D possibly being TRBD1 or TRBD2 (5 bases each). TRBV23-1 is given ORF status, its function remaining uncertain. CDR3 size: 14 residues. The V end was cut by 8 bases, the J end by 3 bases, with 13 bases between. CDR3 DNA: TGCGCCAGCGGACGGGGCGGTTACACCGGGGAGCTGTTTTTT. Protein: CASGRGGYTGELFF.

This clonotype was seen a handful of times. The chain joins TRBV5-8 to TRBJ2-1; 8 nucleotides line up with TRBD1. Germline trimming cut 4 bases from V and 3 bases from J; bases unmatched to any gene: 6. Per germline, CDR1 SGHTS and CDR2 YDEGEE. This CDR3 comprises 15 residues. CDR3 protein: CASSLYRGFYNEQFF. The DNA for the CDR3 is TGTGCCAGCAGCCTTTACAGGGGGTTCTACAATGAGCAGTTCTTC.

The V call is TRBV12-3 or TRBV12-4, the J call TRBJ1-2; no definite D call. Trimming took off 9 bases at V and 6 bases at J, with 14 bases between the two ends. The CDR3 length is 12 residues. The CDR3 DNA reads as TGTGCCAGTGGAGAGGCCGAGGATGGCTACACCTTC. It is translated as CASGEAEDGYTF.

This clonotype was seen more than once but under ten times. The gene calls are TRBV7-6 and TRBJ2-1; the match to TRBD2 covers 8 bases. CDR1 is SGHVS, CDR2 FNYEAQ, per germline. V shed 5 bases, J shed 0 bases, and the junction held 3 bases outside the gene matches. The CDR3 is 15 amino acids. The DNA of the CDR3 is TGTGCCAGCAGCGGGGGGACTAGCTCCTACAATGAGCAGTTCTTC. It yields the protein CASSGGTSSYNEQFF.

This clonotype was seen only a few times. The J gene is TRBJ2-3, the V gene TRBV6-1; D ambiguous. The germline V gene has CDR1 MNHNS and CDR2 SASEGT. The ends were cut back, 7 bases at V and 1 base at J, with 9 bases in the middle. The CDR3 has 13 amino acids. The CDR3 nucleotides are TGTGCCAGCACCGAAATACGCACAGATACGCAGTATTTT. Translation: CASTEIRTDTQYF.

This clonotype was counted many times. This chain uses TRBV7-2 with TRBJ2-1; 7 nucleotides agree with TRBD2. CDR1 is SGHTA and CDR2 is FQGNSA in the germline V gene. The CDR3 is 14 residues long. V lost 0 bases to trimming and J lost 7 bases; unmatched junction nucleotides: 3. This chain's CDR3 is CASSLAGGPNEQFF. The DNA of the CDR3 is TGTGCCAGCAGCTTAGCGGGAGGGCCTAATGAGCAGTTCTTC.

The sample holds a few counts of this clonotype. The J gene is TRBJ1-6, the V gene TRBV27; D gene ambiguous. The ends were cut back, 6 bases at V and 10 bases at J, with 16 bases in the middle. From germline, CDR1 is MNHEY and CDR2 SMNVEV (reference sequence). This CDR3 comprises 14 residues. CDR3 sequence (DNA): TGTGCCAGCAGCCTAGTTCGGGGAGGATCACCCCTCCACTTT. It codes for CASSLVRGGSPLHF.

V usage is TRBV19 and J usage is TRBJ2-3; no reliable D call. Trimming cost V 3 bases and J 8 bases, with 6 bases left between them. Germline assignment: CDR1 LNHDA and CDR2 SQIVND (reference sequence). The CDR3 contains 11 residues. In DNA, the CDR3 is TGTGCCAGTAGTATGAAGGGTACGCAGTATTTT. Its protein is CASSMKGTQYF. Combining the CDR3 with reference TRBV19 and TRBJ2-3 gives the whole variable domain DGGITQSPKYLFRKEGQNVTLSCEQNLNHDAMYWYRQDPGQGLRLIYYSQIVNDFQKGDIAEGYSVSREKKESFPLTVTSAQKNPTAFYLCASSMKGTQYFGPGTRLTVL.

Turning to this clonotype: A much more abundant neighbour one base away suggests this may be a read error. The CDR3 loop reads CSARNSGSGRADPQYF. The CDR3 nucleotides are TGCAGTGCTAGGAATAGCGGGAGCGGGAGGGCAGATCCGCAGTATTTT. V and J are TRBV20-1 and TRBJ2-3, with 10 bases matching TRBD2. CDR1 is DFQATT and CDR2 is SNEGSKA in the germline V gene (reference sequence). This CDR3 comprises 16 residues.

The chain combines TRBV7-2 with TRBJ2-7; 12 nucleotides agree with TRBD2. CDR3 length equals 16 residues. V lost 2 bases to trimming and J lost 6 bases; unmatched junction nucleotides: 8. Germline V CDR1 and CDR2: SGHTA, FQGNSA. The CDR3 DNA sequence: TGTGCCAGCAGCTTATCCCTAGCGGGAGGGCCTCTCGAGCAGTACTTC. Its protein product is CASSLSLAGGPLEQYF. The full variable domain, in which reference TRBV7-2 and TRBJ2-7 provide the parts outside the CDR3, is GAGVSQSPSNKVTEKGKDVELRCDPISGHTALYWYRQSLGQGLEFLIYFQGNSAPDKSGLPSDRFSAERTGGSVSTLTIQRTQQEDSAVYLCASSLSLAGGPLEQYFGPGTRLTVT.

This clonotype was observed many times. CDR3 DNA: TGCAGTGCAAATAACCGGGTCCCGGGGAATGAGCAGTTCTTC. Translation gives CSANNRVPGNEQFF. This chain uses TRBV20-1 with TRBJ2-1, with D maybe TRBD2 (5 bases). V gave up 6 bases and J gave up 7 bases, with 19 bases separating them. The CDR3 has 14 residues. From germline, CDR1 is DFQATT and CDR2 SNEGSKA (reference sequence).

This clonotype was observed a handful of times. V gene TRBV5-1 combines with J gene TRBJ2-4; the D call may be TRBD1 or TRBD2 (5 bases each). Germline values: CDR1 SGHRS, CDR2 YFSETQ. V was cut by 3 bases and J by 8 bases, with 18 bases left in between. The CDR3 contains 15 residues. Written as DNA, the CDR3 is TGCGCCAGCAGCTGGACCGGGACCAGAGGGGACATTCAGTACTTC. Amino acid sequence: CASSWTGTRGDIQYF.

This clonotype came up a few times. This chain connects TRBV4-3 to TRBJ2-2; TRBD1 agrees at 9 bases. This CDR3 is built from 14 residues. V shed 4 bases, J shed 7 bases, and the junction held 4 bases outside the gene matches. The germline CDR1 and CDR2 sequences are LGHNA and YSLEER. The DNA for the CDR3 is TGCGCCAGCAGCCGAGGACAGGGGATCGGGGAGCTGTTTTTT. Its protein is CASSRGQGIGELFF.

The V call is TRBV25-1, the J call TRBJ1-2; no clear D gene. The V gene lost 2 bases and the J gene lost 4 bases, with 11 bases spanning the gap. This CDR3 comprises 14 residues. Germline CDR1 and CDR2: MGHDK and SYGVNS. CDR3 loop: CASSERGYGYGYTF. DNA of the CDR3: TGTGCCAGCAGTGAACGGGGTTACGGCTATGGCTACACCTTC.

The V gene is TRBV12-3 or TRBV12-4, the J gene TRBJ1-1, with unresolved D. The CDR3 spans 13 residues. V was pared by 8 bases and J by 2 bases, with 12 bases between. The chain's CDR3 is CASARQLNTEAFF. CDR3 in DNA: TGTGCCAGCGCACGGCAGCTCAACACTGAAGCTTTCTTT.

The gene calls are TRBV20-1 and TRBJ2-7, with TRBD2 identical over 11 bases. V was pared by 5 bases and J by 5 bases, with 11 bases of the junction left unmatched. Per the germline V gene, CDR1 is DFQATT and CDR2 is SNEGSKA (reference sequence). The CDR3 is made up of 15 amino acids. The CDR3, as DNA: TGCAGTGCTCGGTCAGTAGCGGGAGGGCCCGACGAGCAGTACTTC. This encodes CSARSVAGGPDEQYF.

This clonotype occurred a few times. The chain recombines TRBV6-2 or TRBV6-3 with TRBJ1-1; D is unresolved. Germline CDR1 is MNHEY and CDR2 is SVGEGT. The V and J ends lost 2 bases and 10 bases respectively, with 14 bases between them. This CDR3 has 13 residues. CDR3 region: CASSYVPWAGAFF. DNA of the CDR3: TGTGCCAGCAGTTACGTTCCATGGGCTGGAGCTTTCTTT.

There are many counts of this clonotype. The V and J genes are TRBV4-3 and TRBJ2-3, with D unclear. Germline CDR1 reads LGHNA; CDR2 reads YSLEER. The CDR3 runs 15 residues. V lost 4 bases, J lost 1 base, and 12 bases lay in between. As DNA, the CDR3 is TGCGCCAGCAGCCTCGTCTGGGTGGGCACAGATACGCAGTATTTT. It translates to CASSLVWVGTDTQYF.

Points on this clonotype: Its ends do not fully match the called genes, so a read error is possible. The J gene is TRBJ2-5, the V gene TRBV11-2, with 14 nucleotides matching TRBD2. Germline CDR1 and CDR2: SGHAT and FQNNGV. The CDR3 is 18 residues long. CDR3 coding DNA: TGTGCCAGTAGCTTAAGGGGACTAGCGGGAGAAGCGAGAGAGACCCAGTACTTC. This translates into CASSLRGLAGEARETQYF. Complete variable domain (other parts from reference TRBV11-2 and TRBJ2-5): EAGVAQSPRYKIIEKRQSVAFWCNPISGHATLYWYQQILGQGPKLLIQFQNNGVVDDSQLPKDRFSAERLKGVDSTLKIQPAKLEDSAVYLCASSLRGLAGEARETQYFGPGTRLLVL.

This clonotype has only a few counts. The gene calls are TRBV30 and TRBJ2-3, with TRBD1 matching over 10 bases. After removal of 1 base from V and 1 base from J, the junction contained 5 bases not matched to a gene. The CDR3 is made up of 16 amino acids. CDR1 GTSNPN and CDR2 SVGIG come from the germline V gene (reference sequence). In nucleotides, the CDR3 is TGTGCCTGGAGTGCCGGGACAGGGGTCGGCACAGATACGCAGTATTTT. Translating gives CAWSAGTGVGTDTQYF. The full variable domain, completed using reference TRBV30 and TRBJ2-3, is SQTIHQWPATLVQPVGSPLSLECTVEGTSNPNLYWYRQAAGRGLQLLFYSVGIGQISSEVPQNLSASRPQDRQFILSSKKLLLSDSGFYLCAWSAGTGVGTDTQYFGPGTRLTVL.

This clonotype was seen a few times. The chain carries TRBV4-2 and TRBJ2-3; TRBD2 agrees at 7 bases. This CDR3 has 14 residues. Germline V lookup: CDR1 LGHNA, CDR2 YNFKEQ. Trimming at V came to 4 bases and at J to 6 bases, leaving 7 bases not matched to a gene. The CDR3 region is CASSLLLARDTQYF. The CDR3 nucleotides read TGTGCCAGCAGCCTCCTACTAGCGCGGGATACGCAGTATTTT.

This clonotype was seen a few times. The V gene is TRBV20-1, the J gene TRBJ2-7, with D hard to call. The V and J ends lost 6 bases and 0 bases respectively, with 12 bases between them. This CDR3 is built from 13 residues. The germline V gene encodes CDR1 DFQATT and CDR2 SNEGSKA (reference sequence). For the CDR3, the DNA is TGCAGTGCCCTACTAACGAGCTCCTACGAGCAGTACTTC. Residues: CSALLTSSYEQYF.

This clonotype appeared a few times. The rearrangement links TRBV27 to TRBJ2-5; 9 bases match TRBD2. V lost 2 bases and J lost 7; bases outside the gene matches: 8. The germline V gene has CDR1 MNHEY and CDR2 SMNVEV (reference sequence). CDR3 length equals 15 residues. The CDR3: CASSLIGGRAATQYF. The CDR3 bases are TGTGCCAGCAGTTTAATCGGCGGGAGGGCCGCGACCCAGTACTTC.